These 9 T cell receptor beta chains share one sample of origin, sequenced in a study of radiation and T cells in renal cell carcinoma (dated by TCRdb to 2020 to 2022). The time point label of this sample denotes: blood 4 weeks post-SBRT, at nephrectomy. The label giving this sample's treatment or condition can be read as: 15 Gy SBRT to primary tumor, nephrectomy 4 weeks later. Library preparation used the immunoSEQ multiplex PCR assay. Here the immuneACCESS table is served through TCRdb, limited to in-frame sequences with V and J called. Missing clones are a known gap in these copies; in checked studies unresolved V genes cover under half, and the rest lacks a known reason. A total of around 64,000 clones appear in this sample, about three quarters of them only once. The ten largest clonotypes hold 6.5% to 7.5% of the sample. Sequencing used blood, obtained from a patient whose treatment included radiotherapy and nephrectomy. The receptors originated from a man between 60 and 75 years old with renal cell carcinoma.

This clone is a singleton in its sample. The chain employs TRBV9 and TRBJ2-2; 11 nucleotides align to TRBD2. Trimming took 2 bases from V and 4 from J; bases not matched to a gene: 7. This CDR3 comprises 17 residues. The germline CDR1 and CDR2 sequences are SGDLS and YYNGEE. CDR3 in amino acids: CASSVWLAGGSTGELFF. Here the CDR3 DNA reads TGTGCCAGCAGCGTTTGGCTAGCGGGGGGTAGCACCGGGGAGCTGTTTTTT.

The CDR3 nucleotides read TGCAGCGTCGATACAGGGTCGGGGGAGACCCAGTACTTC. It is translated as CSVDTGSGETQYF. The chain has TRBV29-1 and TRBJ2-5, with TRBD1 as a possible D gene (6 bases). V lost 6 bases, J lost 5 bases, and 16 bases lay in between. The CDR3 contains 13 residues. Germline CDR1 and CDR2: SQVTM and ANQGSEA. Together with reference TRBV29-1 and TRBJ2-5, the CDR3 gives the full variable domain: SAVISQKPSRDICQRGTSLTIQCQVDSQVTMMFWYRQQPGQSLTLIATANQGSEATYESGFVIDKFPISRPNLTFSTLTVSNMSPEDSSIYLCSVDTGSGETQYFGPGTRLLVL.

The V and J genes are TRBV9 and TRBJ2-5; 8 bases map to TRBD1. V lost 3 bases and J lost 3; bases outside the gene matches: 1. Germline values: CDR1 SGDLS, CDR2 YYNGEE. The CDR3 covers 13 residues. CDR3 coding DNA: TGTGCCAGCAGCGCGGGACAGGAAGAGACCCAGTACTTC. It yields the protein CASSAGQEETQYF.

The V gene is TRBV7-2, the J gene TRBJ2-2, with a weak D call TRBD2 (6 bases). V was pared by 5 bases and J by 5 bases, with 18 bases between. Per germline, CDR1 SGHTA and CDR2 FQGNSA. The CDR3 totals 16 residues. DNA of the CDR3: TGTGCCAGCAGCCCCTCGGCGGGGTCAAAAACCGGGGAGCTGTTTTTT. It is translated as CASSPSAGSKTGELFF.

The rearrangement joins TRBV18 to TRBJ2-3; TRBD2 matches 10 bases. There are 17 residues in the CDR3. Germline trimming cut 4 bases from V and 0 bases from J; bases unmatched to any gene: 7. From germline, CDR1 is KGHSH and CDR2 LQKENI. The CDR3 bases are TGTGCCAGCTCACTGAGGACTAGCGGCGCTAGCACAGATACGCAGTATTTT. Translation gives CASSLRTSGASTDTQYF.

The J gene is TRBJ2-2, the V gene TRBV5-6; D gene uncertain. Between the trimmed V and J ends, which lost 1 base and 3 bases, there was a span of 7 bases. In germline, CDR1 is SGHDT, CDR2 YYEEEE. The CDR3 spans 14 residues. The CDR3 nucleotides are TGTGCCAGCAGCTTGTACGGCTACACCGGGGAGCTGTTTTTT. Translating gives CASSLYGYTGELFF.

The chain employs TRBV7-3 and TRBJ2-3; D may be TRBD2 (5 bases). The CDR3 consists of 14 residues. CDR1 and CDR2 from the germline V gene are SGHTA and FQGTGA. The V and J ends lost 4 bases and 1 base respectively, with 9 bases between them. CDR3 sequence: CASSSLSGTDTQYF. In DNA, the CDR3 is TGTGCCAGCAGCTCCCTTAGCGGCACAGATACGCAGTATTTT.

The chain links TRBV10-1 to TRBJ2-3; D possibly corresponds to TRBD2 (5 bases). Germline loops: CDR1 WNHNN, CDR2 SYGVQD (reference sequence). This CDR3 comprises 15 residues. V shed 0 bases and J shed 4 bases, with 11 bases lying between them. As DNA, the CDR3 is TGCGCCAGCAGTGAGTCGAGGGCGGGTTCAGATACGCAGTATTTT. As protein: CASSESRAGSDTQYF.

The V and J genes are TRBV18 and TRBJ1-4; maybe TRBD1 (5 bases). CDR1 and CDR2 (germline): KGHSH, LQKENI. V shed 6 bases and J shed 3 bases, with 17 bases lying between them. The CDR3 length is 16 residues. CDR3 residues: CASSSTPGTPNEKLFF. CDR3 nucleotide sequence: TGTGCCAGCTCTTCCACGCCGGGGACGCCTAATGAAAAACTGTTTTTT.